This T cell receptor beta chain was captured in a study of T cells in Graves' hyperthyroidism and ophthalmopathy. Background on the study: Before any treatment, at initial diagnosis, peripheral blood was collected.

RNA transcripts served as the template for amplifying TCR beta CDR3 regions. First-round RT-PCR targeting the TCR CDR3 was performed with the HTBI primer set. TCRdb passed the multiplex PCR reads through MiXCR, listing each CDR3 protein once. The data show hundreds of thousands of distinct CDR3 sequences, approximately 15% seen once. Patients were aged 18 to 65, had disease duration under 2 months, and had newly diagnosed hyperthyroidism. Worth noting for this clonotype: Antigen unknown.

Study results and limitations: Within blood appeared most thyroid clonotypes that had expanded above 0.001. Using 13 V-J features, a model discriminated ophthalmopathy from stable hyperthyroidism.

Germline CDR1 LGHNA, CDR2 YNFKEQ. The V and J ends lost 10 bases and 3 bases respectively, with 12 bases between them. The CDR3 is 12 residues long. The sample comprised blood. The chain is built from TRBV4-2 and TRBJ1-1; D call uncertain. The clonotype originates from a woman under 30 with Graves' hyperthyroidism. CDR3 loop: CATYDPDTEAFF. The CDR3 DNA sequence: TGTGCCACCTATGACCCTGACACTGAAGCTTTCTTT.